This paragraph covers one TCR beta chain sequence. Its antigen is undetermined. The second PCR ran about 6 to 11 cycles with a sample-barcoded 5' primer and J-beta primers. Carrying 12 random nucleotides, a template-switch adaptor labeled each individual cDNA molecule. TCRdb recomputed calls from the 5' RACE reads with MiXCR, one row per CDR3 protein. The sample has some 1.7 million distinct CDR3 sequences, 28% seen once. The CDR3 sequence is 14 residues long. V was clipped by 0 bases and J by 5 bases, with 10 bases between them. Germline V gene lookup returns CDR1 LGHDT and CDR2 YNNKEL (reference sequence). The data derive from a study of blood T cells in healthy people across ages. Whole-study results and caveats: A roughly linear age-dependent decrease characterized TCR beta diversity per million T cells.

Roughly 9.5 milliliters of peripheral blood were drawn from each donor into EDTA-treated tubes. This receptor was taken from a woman in her thirties in good health. Sequenced input: blood. The chain is built from TRBV3-1 and TRBJ2-5, with D unclear. CDR3: CASSQDYLSETQYF. The CDR3 DNA reads TGTGCCAGCAGCCAAGACTACCTATCGGAGACCCAGTACTTC.